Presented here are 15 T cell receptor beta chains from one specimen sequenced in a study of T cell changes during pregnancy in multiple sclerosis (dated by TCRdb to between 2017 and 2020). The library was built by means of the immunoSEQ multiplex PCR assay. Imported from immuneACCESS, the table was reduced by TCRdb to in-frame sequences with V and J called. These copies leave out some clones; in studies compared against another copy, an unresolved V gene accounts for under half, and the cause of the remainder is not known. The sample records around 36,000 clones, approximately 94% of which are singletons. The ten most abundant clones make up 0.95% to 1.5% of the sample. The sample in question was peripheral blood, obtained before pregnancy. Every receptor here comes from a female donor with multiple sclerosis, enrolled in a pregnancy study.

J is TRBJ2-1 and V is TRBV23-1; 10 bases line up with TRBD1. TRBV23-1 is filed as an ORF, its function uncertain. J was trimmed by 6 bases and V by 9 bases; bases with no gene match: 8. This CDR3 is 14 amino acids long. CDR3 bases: TGCGCCAGGTTCCGGGACAGGGGCATCAATGAGCAGTTCTTC. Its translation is CARFRDRGINEQFF.

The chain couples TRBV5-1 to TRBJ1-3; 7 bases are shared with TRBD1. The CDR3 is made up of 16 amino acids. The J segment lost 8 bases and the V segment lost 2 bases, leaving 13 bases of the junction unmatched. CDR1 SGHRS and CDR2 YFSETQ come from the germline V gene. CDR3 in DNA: TGCGCCAGCAGCTTTGGGATTAGACAGGGACCGGACACCATATATTTT. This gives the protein CASSFGIRQGPDTIYF.

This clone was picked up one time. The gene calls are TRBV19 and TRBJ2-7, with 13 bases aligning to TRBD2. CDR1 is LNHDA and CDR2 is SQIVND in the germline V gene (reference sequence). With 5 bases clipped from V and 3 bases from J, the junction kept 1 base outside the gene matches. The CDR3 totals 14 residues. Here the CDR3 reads CASSRTSGSYEQYF. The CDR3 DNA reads TGTGCCAGTAGTCGGACTAGCGGGAGCTACGAGCAGTACTTC.

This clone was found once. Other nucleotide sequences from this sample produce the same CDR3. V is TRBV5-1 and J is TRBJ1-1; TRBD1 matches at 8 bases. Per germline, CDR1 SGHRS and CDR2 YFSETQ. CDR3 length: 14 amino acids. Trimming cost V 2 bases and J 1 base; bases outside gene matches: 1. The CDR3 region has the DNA TGCGCCAGCAGCTTAGACAGGGGGAACACTGAAGCTTTCTTT. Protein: CASSLDRGNTEAFF.

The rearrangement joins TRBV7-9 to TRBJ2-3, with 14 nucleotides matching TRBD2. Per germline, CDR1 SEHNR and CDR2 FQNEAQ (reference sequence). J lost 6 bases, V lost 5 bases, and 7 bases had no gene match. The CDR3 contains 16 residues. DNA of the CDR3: TGTGCCAGCAGCCCGGGACTAGCGGGAGAGGTGGATACGCAGTATTTT. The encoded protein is CASSPGLAGEVDTQYF.

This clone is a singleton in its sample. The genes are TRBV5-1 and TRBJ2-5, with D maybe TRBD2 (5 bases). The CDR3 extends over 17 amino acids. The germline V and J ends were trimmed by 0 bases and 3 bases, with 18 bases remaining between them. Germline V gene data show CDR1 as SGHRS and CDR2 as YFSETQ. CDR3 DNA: TGCGCCAGCAGCTTGGTAAGCGCTAGCCATCCGAAAGAGACCCAGTACTTC. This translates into CASSLVSASHPKETQYF.

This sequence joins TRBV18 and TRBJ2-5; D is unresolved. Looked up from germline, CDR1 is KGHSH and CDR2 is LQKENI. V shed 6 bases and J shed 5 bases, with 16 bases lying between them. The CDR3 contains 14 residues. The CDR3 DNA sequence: TGTGCCAGCTCTCCTCTGGGCCCCCCTGAGACCCAGTACTTC. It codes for CASSPLGPPETQYF. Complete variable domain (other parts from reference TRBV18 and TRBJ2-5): NAGVMQNPRHLVRRRGQEARLRCSPMKGHSHVYWYRQLPEEGLKFMVYLQKENIIDESGMPKERFSAEFPKEGPSILRIQQVVRGDSAAYFCASSPLGPPETQYFGPGTRLLVL.

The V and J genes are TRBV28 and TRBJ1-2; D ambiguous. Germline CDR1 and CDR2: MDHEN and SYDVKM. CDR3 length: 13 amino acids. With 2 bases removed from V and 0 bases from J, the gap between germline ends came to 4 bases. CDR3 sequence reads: CASSLAANYGYTF. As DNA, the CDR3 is TGTGCCAGCAGTTTAGCAGCTAACTATGGCTACACCTTC.

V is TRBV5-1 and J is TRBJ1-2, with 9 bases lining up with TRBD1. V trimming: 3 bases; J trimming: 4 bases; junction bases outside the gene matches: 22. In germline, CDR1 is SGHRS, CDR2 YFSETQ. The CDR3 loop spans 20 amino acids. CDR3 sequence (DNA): TGCGCCAGCAGCTCGACCGTGACCGGGACAGGGTGGAGTCGAGGCTATGGCTACACCTTC. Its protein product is CASSSTVTGTGWSRGYGYTF.

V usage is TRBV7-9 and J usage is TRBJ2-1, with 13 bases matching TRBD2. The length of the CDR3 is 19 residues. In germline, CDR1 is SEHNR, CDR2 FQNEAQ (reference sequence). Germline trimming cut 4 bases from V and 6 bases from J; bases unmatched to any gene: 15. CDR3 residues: CASSSLTSGRAGIGNEQFF. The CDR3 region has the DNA TGTGCCAGCAGCTCGCTTACTAGCGGGAGGGCCGGGATCGGCAATGAGCAGTTCTTC. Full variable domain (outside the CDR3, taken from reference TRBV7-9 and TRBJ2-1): DTGVSQNPRHKITKRGQNVTFRCDPISEHNRLYWYRQTLGQGPEFLTYFQNEAQLEKSRLLSDRFSAERPKGSFSTLEIQRTEQGDSAMYLCASSSLTSGRAGIGNEQFFGPGTRLTVL.

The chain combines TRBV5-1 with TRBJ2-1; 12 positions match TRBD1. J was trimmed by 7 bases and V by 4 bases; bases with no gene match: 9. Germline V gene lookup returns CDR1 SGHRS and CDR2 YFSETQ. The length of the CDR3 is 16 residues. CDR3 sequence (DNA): TGCGCCAGCAGCCGCCAGGGACAGGGGGCTGGGAATGAGCAGTTCTTC. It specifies CASSRQGQGAGNEQFF.

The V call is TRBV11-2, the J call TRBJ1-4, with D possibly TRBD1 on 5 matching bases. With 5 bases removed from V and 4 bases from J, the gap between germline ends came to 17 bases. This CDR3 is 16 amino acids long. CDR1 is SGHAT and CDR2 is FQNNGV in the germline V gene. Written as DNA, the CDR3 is TGTGCCAGCAGCCCCCCCGGGACTCTGTTTAATGAAAAACTGTTTTTT. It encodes CASSPPGTLFNEKLFF. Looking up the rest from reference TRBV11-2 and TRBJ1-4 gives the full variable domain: EAGVAQSPRYKIIEKRQSVAFWCNPISGHATLYWYQQILGQGPKLLIQFQNNGVVDDSQLPKDRFSAERLKGVDSTLKIQPAKLEDSAVYLCASSPPGTLFNEKLFFGSGTQLSVL.

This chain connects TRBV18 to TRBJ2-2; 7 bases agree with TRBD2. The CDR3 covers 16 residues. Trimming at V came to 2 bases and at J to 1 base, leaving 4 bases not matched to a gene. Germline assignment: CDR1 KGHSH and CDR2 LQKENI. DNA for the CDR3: TGTGCCAGCTCACCATTGGCTAGCGGGAACACCGGGGAGCTGTTTTTT. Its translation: CASSPLASGNTGELFF.

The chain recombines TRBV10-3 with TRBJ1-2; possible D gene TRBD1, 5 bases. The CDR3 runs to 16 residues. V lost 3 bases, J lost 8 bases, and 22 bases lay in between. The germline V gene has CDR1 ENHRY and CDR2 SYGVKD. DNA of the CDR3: TGTGCCATCAGTGAAGTTACAGGATTCCTCTTGGGCGGCTACACCTTC. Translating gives CAISEVTGFLLGGYTF.

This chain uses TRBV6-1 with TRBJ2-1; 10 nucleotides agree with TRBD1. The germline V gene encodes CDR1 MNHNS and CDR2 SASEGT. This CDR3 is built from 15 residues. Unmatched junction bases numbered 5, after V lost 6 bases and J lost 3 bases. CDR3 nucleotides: TGTGCCAGCAGCCCGCGGGACAGGGGCTACAATGAGCAGTTCTTC. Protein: CASSPRDRGYNEQFF.